A single sample gave rise to the 10 T cell receptor beta chains below, sequenced in a study of control samples from healthy donors and cancer patients (dated by TCRdb to about 2020). The library was built by means of the immunoSEQ multiplex PCR assay. TCRdb mirrors the immuneACCESS table, restricted to in-frame sequences. Some clones are absent from its copies; in checked studies, under half trace to an unresolved V gene, and the reason for the others is unknown. In this sample the table shows about 190,000 clones, approximately 92% of which occur a single time. The ten largest make up more than 1.1% of the sample. The material sequenced was blood. The receptors come from a man between 18 and 29 years old in good health.

Details on this clone: Within the sample, other DNA sequences also encode this same CDR3. The chain has TRBV5-1 and TRBJ1-1; D is unclear. The CDR3 has 12 amino acids. Germline lookup yields CDR1 SGHRS and CDR2 YFSETQ. Trimming took 2 bases from V and 4 from J, leaving 6 bases between them. CDR3 nucleotide sequence: TGCGCCAGCAGCTTACTTGGCACTGAAGCTTTCTTT. The encoded protein is CASSLLGTEAFF.

The chain combines TRBV5-4 with TRBJ1-2, with 9 bases aligning to TRBD1. The CDR3 is made up of 16 amino acids. Germline-derived CDR1 and CDR2 are SGHNT and YYREEE (reference sequence). With 3 bases clipped from V and 6 bases from J, the junction kept 12 bases outside the gene matches. The chain's CDR3 is CASSYGHGTGQDGYTF. The CDR3 DNA is TGTGCCAGCAGCTACGGCCACGGGACAGGGCAAGATGGCTACACCTTC.

This clone was detected once. The chain is built from TRBV6-5 and TRBJ2-1, with D possibly matching TRBD1 (6 bases). The CDR3 loop spans 13 amino acids. Between the trimmed V and J ends, which lost 6 bases and 9 bases, there was a span of 15 bases. Germline lookup yields CDR1 MNHEY and CDR2 SVGAGI. The CDR3 spells CASSRQDSSEQFF. DNA of the CDR3: TGTGCCAGCAGCCGCCAGGACAGCTCTGAGCAGTTCTTC.

The rearrangement uses TRBV25-1 and TRBJ2-3; D gene uncertain. CDR1 is MGHDK, CDR2 SYGVNS, per germline. This CDR3 spans 14 amino acids. V lost 4 bases and J lost 5, with 13 bases in between. The CDR3 loop is CASSGMGKGDTQYF. The CDR3 bases are TGTGCCAGCAGTGGTATGGGAAAAGGAGATACGCAGTATTTT.

The J gene is TRBJ2-2, the V gene TRBV27, with TRBD1 as a possible D gene (5 bases). The CDR3 has 13 residues. The V end was cut by 6 bases, the J end by 3 bases, with 8 bases between. Germline-derived CDR1 and CDR2 are MNHEY and SMNVEV (reference sequence). The CDR3 region is CASSRQYTGELFF. The CDR3 nucleotides are TGTGCCAGCAGCCGACAGTACACCGGGGAGCTGTTTTTT.

The count of this clone is one. The chain couples TRBV19 to TRBJ1-5; possibly TRBD1 for D (5 bases). The CDR3 consists of 15 residues. Looked up from germline, CDR1 is LNHDA and CDR2 is SQIVND (reference sequence). The V gene lost 5 bases and the J gene lost 1 base, with 12 bases spanning the gap. The CDR3 DNA follows: TGTGCCAGTAGTGTCGGGGGTTGGAGCAATCAGCCCCAGCATTTT. This codes for CASSVGGWSNQPQHF. Based on the CDR3 plus reference TRBV19 and TRBJ1-5, the full variable domain is DGGITQSPKYLFRKEGQNVTLSCEQNLNHDAMYWYRQDPGQGLRLIYYSQIVNDFQKGDIAEGYSVSREKKESFPLTVTSAQKNPTAFYLCASSVGGWSNQPQHFGDGTRLSIL.

The genes are TRBV18 and TRBJ1-5, with D unresolved. CDR3 length: 16 residues. The V end lost 2 bases, the J end lost 4 bases, and 15 bases lay between the germline ends. Germline V gives CDR1 KGHSH, CDR2 LQKENI. The CDR3 DNA is TGTGCCAGCTCACCAGGTCTCCAGCAGAAAAATCAGCCCCAGCATTTT. This codes for CASSPGLQQKNQPQHF. The full variable domain, its missing parts supplied by reference TRBV18 and TRBJ1-5, is NAGVMQNPRHLVRRRGQEARLRCSPMKGHSHVYWYRQLPEEGLKFMVYLQKENIIDESGMPKERFSAEFPKEGPSILRIQQVVRGDSAAYFCASSPGLQQKNQPQHFGDGTRLSIL.

The gene calls are TRBV5-1 and TRBJ2-7, with D possibly being TRBD2 (5 bases). Germline assignment: CDR1 SGHRS and CDR2 YFSETQ. This CDR3 region has 14 residues. V was cut by 4 bases and J by 7 bases, with 18 bases left in between. The DNA for the CDR3 is TGCGCCAGCAGCCAGGTACGGGAATTAGGGGAGCAGTACTTC. It yields the protein CASSQVRELGEQYF.

J is TRBJ1-1 and V is TRBV9; 7 bases are shared with TRBD1. Trimming removed 4 bases from V and 0 bases from J; junction bases left unmatched: 3. The V gene's germline CDR1 is SGDLS and CDR2 YYNGEE. The CDR3 extends over 14 amino acids. The CDR3 bases are TGTGCCAGCAGCCCAGGGGGAGTGAACACTGAAGCTTTCTTT. Encoded protein: CASSPGGVNTEAFF.

The chain has TRBV10-3 and TRBJ2-7; possible D gene TRBD2, 5 bases. CDR1 is ENHRY and CDR2 is SYGVKD in the germline V gene. V lost 10 bases, J lost 4 bases, and 11 bases lay in between. This CDR3 is 11 amino acids long. Here the CDR3 DNA reads TGTGCCAGCGGGTTTGGGTACGAGCAGTACTTC. This codes for CASGFGYEQYF.